One T cell receptor (beta chain) is described in this entry. This specimen comes from a study of cytomegalovirus exposure and HLA in healthy donors. Vbeta (60) and Jbeta (13) primers were used in the PCR. Profiling relied on immunoSEQ multiplex PCR, and the TCRdb table lists in-frame clones only, not all of them. The profile shows about 120,000 clones, over 65% of them singletons. The CDR3 loop spans 16 amino acids. The germline CDR1 and CDR2 sequences are MGHRA and YSYEKL. V lost 2 bases and J lost 2, with 13 bases in between. This TCR was recovered from a middle-aged woman in good health and CMV-seropositive. What was sequenced was PBMCs. The chain links TRBV4-1 to TRBJ2-4; D perhaps matches TRBD1 (7 bases). CDR3: CASSQSGGLPKNIQYF. CDR3 DNA: TGCGCCAGCAGCCAATCAGGGGGGTTACCCAAAAACATTCAGTACTTC.